The rows below give T cell receptor beta chains drawn from one sample of a study of blood T cell repertoires in COVID-19. Assay: immunoSEQ multiplex PCR; the TCRdb copy retains only in-frame clones and omits some. This sample has tens of thousands of clones; 70% to 90% occur once, and the top ten carry approximately 10%. Sequencing input: peripheral blood. The receptors were sampled from a man aged 55 to 70 with active COVID-19. The CDR3 runs from the conserved cysteine through the conserved F or W. The D gene is left open where the match is weak. A clone size is listed for some rows: how often the clone was seen (once, few, many), or a class if it is expanded.

cdr3_nt,cdr3_aa,d_call,v_call,cdr3_length,clone_size,j_call
TGTGCCAGCAGCGCCCACCGCGGAGACGACTATGGCTACACCTTC,CASSAHRGDDYGYTF,-,TRBV9,15,-,TRBJ1-2
TGTGCCAGCAGTTTATCGGGTGCGGGAGGGGCCAAAAACATTCAGTACTTC,CASSLSGAGGAKNIQYF,TRBD2,TRBV27,17,-,TRBJ2-4
TGTGCCTGGAGTGTAATGGGGGGAGGACAGCCCCAGCATTTT,CAWSVMGGGQPQHF,-,TRBV30,14,-,TRBJ1-5
TGCGCCAGCACCTCCGGAGGGCCGGGCACCGGGGAGCTGTTTTTT,CASTSGGPGTGELFF,-,TRBV5-1,15,-,TRBJ2-2
TGTGCCAGCAGTTACGGCGGGCGGCCTGAAGCTTTCTTT,CASSYGGRPEAFF,-,TRBV6-6,13,few,TRBJ1-1
TGTGCCAGCAGCTTATACGGAGAGGGCGCAGATACGCAGTATTTT,CASSLYGEGADTQYF,-,TRBV7-2,15,-,TRBJ2-3
TGTGCCAGCAGCGTAGCTACCCCGGACAGGGGGCGAGATACGCAGTATTTT,CASSVATPDRGRDTQYF,TRBD1,TRBV9,17,-,TRBJ2-3
TGTGCCAGCAGTTATACTCGGTTGAACACTGAAGCTTTCTTT,CASSYTRLNTEAFF,-,TRBV6-5,14,-,TRBJ1-1
TGCGCCAGCAGCACCGGGACTCGGATTTCGGGAGAGCAGTTCTTC,CASSTGTRISGEQFF,-,TRBV5-1,15,-,TRBJ2-1
TGTGCCAGCACCTCGGGCAGCGACCCGGGGTACAATGAGCAGTTCTTC,CASTSGSDPGYNEQFF,-,TRBV27,16,-,TRBJ2-1
TGTGCCAGCAGCATCCAGGGGGCGCCCGATACGCAGTATTTT,CASSIQGAPDTQYF,TRBD1,TRBV9,14,once,TRBJ2-3